This is a list of T cell receptor beta chains from one sample in a study of cytomegalovirus exposure and HLA in healthy donors. Only in-frame clones appear in the TCRdb table, and some are missing; sequencing was by immunoSEQ multiplex PCR. The sample yields fewer than 150,000 clones, about 86% seen once. The sequenced sample was PBMCs. These receptor sequences come from a woman between 18 and 29 years old in good health and CMV-seropositive. CDR3s include the opening cysteine and the closing phenylalanine or tryptophan. Each record gives: clone size, J gene, D gene, V gene, CDR3 protein, CDR3 DNA. A D gene is named only where the DNA matches it firmly. Clone sizes are given selectively: once, few, many, or a class where the clone is expanded.

-,TRBJ2-5,-,TRBV25-1,CASSFDRLETQYF,TGTGCCAGCAGTTTTGATAGATTGGAGACCCAGTACTTC
-,TRBJ1-6,TRBD1,TRBV10-3,CAISPNGGTGGSPLHF,TGTGCCATCAGTCCTAATGGGGGGACAGGGGGATCACCCCTCCACTTT
-,TRBJ1-2,TRBD1,TRBV4-1,CASSQEPTGLGGYTF,TGCGCCAGCAGCCAAGAGCCGACAGGGCTGGGTGGCTACACCTTC
-,TRBJ1-2,-,TRBV29-1,CSVDPRGANYGYTF,TGCAGCGTTGATCCCAGGGGAGCTAACTATGGCTACACCTTC
once,TRBJ2-7,-,TRBV27,CASAIGEQYF,TGTGCCAGCGCCATCGGGGAGCAGTACTTC
-,TRBJ1-2,-,TRBV19,CASSINRGYGYTF,TGTGCCAGTAGCATCAATCGAGGGTATGGCTACACCTTC
-,TRBJ2-3,TRBD2,TRBV28,CASTLLAGITDTQYF,TGTGCCAGCACCCTGCTAGCGGGGATAACAGATACGCAGTATTTT
-,TRBJ1-1,TRBD1,TRBV9,CASSVSPGGTEAFF,TGTGCCAGCAGCGTATCGCCAGGGGGCACTGAAGCTTTCTTT
-,TRBJ1-3,-,TRBV18,CASSPPTGSGNTIYF,TGTGCCAGCTCACCCCCCACGGGCTCTGGAAACACCATATATTTT
-,TRBJ2-3,-,TRBV29-1,CSVAGQTSTDTQYF,TGCAGCGTGGCGGGACAGACTAGCACAGATACGCAGTATTTT
-,TRBJ1-1,-,TRBV5-4,CASSPIAEAFF,TGTGCCAGCAGCCCTATCGCTGAAGCTTTCTTT
-,TRBJ2-1,TRBD2,TRBV9,CASSVGAGIVHNEQFF,TGTGCCAGCAGCGTAGGAGCGGGAATTGTCCACAATGAGCAGTTCTTC
-,TRBJ1-2,TRBD1,TRBV9,CASSGDRVSYTF,TGTGCCAGCAGCGGTGACAGGGTGAGCTACACCTTC
-,TRBJ1-2,-,TRBV5-1,CASSLRQNYGYTF,TGCGCCAGCAGCTTGAGACAGAACTATGGCTACACCTTC
-,TRBJ2-3,-,TRBV27,CASSLVAPTHTPDTQYF,TGTGCCAGCAGTTTGGTAGCGCCTACACACACACCCGATACGCAGTATTTT
once,TRBJ2-2,TRBD2,TRBV9,CASSPTTSSAGELFF,TGTGCCAGCAGCCCGACGACTAGCTCAGCCGGGGAGCTGTTTTTT
few,TRBJ2-5,TRBD1,TRBV6-1,CASSWDREETQYF,TGTGCCAGCAGCTGGGACAGGGAGGAGACCCAGTACTTC
once,TRBJ1-1,TRBD1,TRBV5-1,CASSLTGVGLYTEAFF,TGCGCCAGCAGCCTTACAGGGGTAGGATTGTACACTGAAGCTTTCTTT
-,TRBJ2-1,TRBD2,TRBV28,CASSSQRGSDEQFF,TGTGCCAGCTCGTCGCAGCGGGGGTCGGATGAGCAGTTCTTC
-,TRBJ1-1,TRBD1,TRBV29-1,CSVVQRTGVTEAFF,TGCAGCGTCGTGCAAAGGACAGGGGTTACTGAAGCTTTCTTT
once,TRBJ2-7,-,TRBV28,CASSPILGREQYF,TGTGCCAGCAGTCCCATACTAGGGCGGGAGCAGTACTTC
-,TRBJ1-2,TRBD1,TRBV4-3,CASSQGGTAANYGYTF,TGCGCCAGCAGCCAAGGTGGGACAGCAGCTAACTATGGCTACACCTTC
-,TRBJ1-2,TRBD1,TRBV2,CASSEGGTGEISYGYTF,TGTGCCAGCAGTGAAGGGGGGACAGGGGAAATCAGCTATGGCTACACCTTC
-,TRBJ2-2,-,TRBV10-3,CAITERIEAGELFF,TGTGCCATCACTGAGCGTATTGAGGCCGGGGAGCTGTTTTTT
-,TRBJ2-7,-,TRBV18,CASTDITYEQYF,TGTGCCAGCACGGACATAACCTACGAGCAGTACTTC
-,TRBJ1-6,-,TRBV6-5,CASSYLRGGNNSPLHF,TGTGCCAGCAGTTACCTCAGGGGTGGTAACAATTCACCCCTCCACTTT
-,TRBJ1-3,-,TRBV6-6,CASATGGASGNTIYF,TGTGCCAGCGCGACGGGGGGAGCCTCTGGAAACACCATATATTTT
-,TRBJ2-1,-,TRBV6-1,CASSEAIGSSDEQFF,TGTGCCAGCAGTGAAGCGATCGGGAGTTCGGATGAGCAGTTCTTC
-,TRBJ1-5,-,TRBV21-1,CAGTTGLLGAQPQHF,TGTGCCGGAACGACAGGCCTCCTAGGGGCTCAGCCCCAGCATTTT
once,TRBJ1-1,-,TRBV6-6,CASSYSMNTEAFF,TGTGCCAGCAGTTACTCCATGAACACTGAAGCTTTCTTT
-,TRBJ2-3,TRBD2,TRBV9,CASEPSGRDTQYF,TGTGCCAGCGAGCCTAGCGGGAGGGATACGCAGTATTTT
medium-sized,TRBJ1-2,-,TRBV28,CASSSPDGQIYGYTF,TGTGCCAGCAGTTCACCGGATGGACAGATCTATGGCTACACCTTC
-,TRBJ1-1,-,TRBV30,CAWSGWGGAFF,TGTGCCTGGAGTGGGTGGGGGGGAGCTTTCTTT
-,TRBJ2-3,TRBD2,TRBV7-9,CASSSSWGSGGADTQYF,TGTGCCAGCAGCTCATCCTGGGGGAGCGGGGGGGCAGATACGCAGTATTTT
once,TRBJ2-5,TRBD2,TRBV7-9,CASSPGVAGVETQYF,TGTGCCAGCAGCCCCGGGGTAGCGGGAGTTGAGACCCAGTACTTC
-,TRBJ2-5,TRBD2,TRBV5-1,CASRPGLAGVEETQYF,TGCGCCAGCAGACCCGGACTAGCGGGGGTTGAAGAGACCCAGTACTTC
-,TRBJ2-2,-,TRBV19,CASSIQTGANTGELFF,TGTGCCAGTAGTATCCAGACAGGCGCGAACACCGGGGAGCTGTTTTTT
-,TRBJ2-5,TRBD2,TRBV6-5,CASSYSRLAGQETQYF,TGTGCCAGCAGTTACTCCCGACTAGCGGGGCAGGAGACCCAGTACTTC
-,TRBJ2-3,TRBD1,TRBV5-1,CASSFQGATDTQYF,TGCGCCAGCAGTTTCCAGGGGGCAACAGATACGCAGTATTTT
-,TRBJ2-1,TRBD2,TRBV9,CASSQASGRIRNEQFF,TGTGCCAGCAGCCAAGCTAGCGGGAGAATACGCAATGAGCAGTTCTTC
-,TRBJ1-2,-,TRBV28,CASSLPKNYGYTF,TGTGCCAGCAGCCTTCCTAAGAACTATGGCTACACCTTC
-,TRBJ2-1,-,TRBV2,CASRGSPGSNEQFF,TGTGCCAGCAGAGGGAGCCCGGGGAGCAATGAGCAGTTCTTC
-,TRBJ1-3,-,TRBV7-6,CASSPDLYRASGNTIYF,TGTGCCAGCAGCCCCGACTTATACAGGGCTAGCGGAAACACCATATATTTT